Listed below are T cell receptor beta chains from one sample, sequenced in a study of beta chain features in type 1 diabetes. The protocol was immunoSEQ multiplex PCR, while the TCRdb copy is restricted to in-frame clones and leaves out a portion. In the table there are 150,000 to 200,000 clones, about 9.1% of which are singletons. Sequences were obtained from central memory CD4+ T cells from blood. The receptors derive from a woman between 18 and 29 years old in good health. Each CDR3 is given with its conserved first and last residue. D genes are given only for firm matches. Some rows have no size entry. The others give once, few or many, or a class for an expanded clone.

d_gene,v_gene,abundance,j_gene,CDR3aa
TRBD1,TRBV4-2,-,TRBJ1-5,CASSQELRGRGNQPQHF
-,TRBV7-2,-,TRBJ1-4,CASSFFNEKLFF
TRBD2,TRBV5-4,few,TRBJ2-2,CASSLGLAGSNAGELFF
-,TRBV30,-,TRBJ1-1,CAWSGGFAGAFF
TRBD2,TRBV15,few,-,CATGSGEHEQYF
-,TRBV6-6,-,TRBJ2-7,CASSRGTGQGEQYF
-,TRBV7-2,-,TRBJ2-5,CASSTRVKETQYF
TRBD1,TRBV10-2,-,TRBJ1-1,CASSVTGGTEAFF
-,TRBV5-6,few,TRBJ1-2,CASSPSQGGIYTF
TRBD1,TRBV18,few,TRBJ2-7,CASSPTTGTGKYEQYF
TRBD2,TRBV4-2,-,TRBJ2-3,CASSQDLVGGAFADTQYF
TRBD1,TRBV27,few,TRBJ1-6,CASRGQEHSPLHF
-,TRBV11-2,few,TRBJ2-7,CASSFLYEQYF
TRBD1,TRBV5-6,-,TRBJ1-2,CASSWDRINYGYTF
-,TRBV27,-,TRBJ1-6,CASSPVGHSNSPLHF
-,TRBV25-1,few,TRBJ1-6,CASSVGGSNSPLHF
TRBD2,TRBV2,few,TRBJ2-3,CASSSRLAGDFTDTQYF
TRBD1,TRBV29-1,few,TRBJ1-4,CSARDRGNEKLFF
TRBD1,TRBV4-3,few,TRBJ2-7,CASSHLLGQGLTTYEQYF
TRBD1,TRBV4-3,few,TRBJ1-2,CASSQYRGDYGYTF
TRBD2,TRBV7-2,many,TRBJ2-7,CASSPLGVSGVEQYF
-,TRBV4-1,few,TRBJ2-2,CASSQETGANTGELFF
-,TRBV4-2,few,TRBJ2-7,CASSQDVTRGFFRGEQYF
-,TRBV11-2,-,TRBJ2-5,CASSRRTYQETQYF
TRBD1,TRBV7-2,-,TRBJ2-7,CASSLGTGGPYF
-,TRBV6-5,-,TRBJ1-3,CASSRLTGNTIYF
-,TRBV6-5,-,TRBJ1-1,CASRPGTRNTEAFF
TRBD1,TRBV10-3,few,TRBJ2-7,CAISEWTGAEQYF
-,TRBV29-1,-,TRBJ2-7,CSVGTATTYEQYF
-,TRBV5-1,-,TRBJ2-5,CASSPERAQETQYF
TRBD1,TRBV29-1,few,TRBJ1-2,CSVDRGQGRYTF
TRBD2,TRBV5-1,few,TRBJ2-3,CASSLTSGGADTQYF
TRBD1,TRBV5-6,-,TRBJ1-1,CASSLAALGQGSEAFF
TRBD1,TRBV5-4,many,TRBJ2-5,CASSLNRGLLETQYF
-,TRBV5-1,-,TRBJ1-4,CASSIGLSSGTNEKLFF
TRBD1,TRBV12-5,few,TRBJ1-1,CASGLGQGKAFF
TRBD1,TRBV9,-,TRBJ2-3,CASSTGAGTDTQYF
TRBD1,TRBV30,few,TRBJ1-2,CAWSTRTGGSYGYTF
-,TRBV14,-,TRBJ2-1,CASSQRGVVKQFF
TRBD1,TRBV14,few,TRBJ1-2,CASSHRTGVDYGYTF
TRBD1,TRBV18,few,TRBJ1-1,CASSPDEGTGEMKAFF
-,TRBV4-1,-,TRBJ1-4,CASSLFPGATNEKLFF
TRBD2,TRBV5-1,-,TRBJ2-2,CASSSLAEANTGELFF
-,TRBV5-4,few,TRBJ2-1,CASSFSTVVDEQFF
-,TRBV11-2,-,TRBJ2-5,CASSLGGKTQYF
-,TRBV18,few,TRBJ1-1,CASSPLAGEGTEAFF
TRBD1,TRBV2,-,TRBJ2-7,CASSASNRDSEQYF
-,TRBV5-1,many,TRBJ2-7,CASSLGQLTYEQYF
TRBD2,TRBV15,-,TRBJ2-5,CATSRNPSGSGQETQYF
-,TRBV9,many,TRBJ2-5,CASSDQPGSQETQYF
-,TRBV7-2,few,TRBJ2-3,CASSSGYLSTDTQYF
TRBD1,TRBV9,many,TRBJ1-1,CASSPRTGEQAFF
TRBD2,TRBV12-5,-,TRBJ2-3,CASGLSVAGGTDTQYF
-,TRBV20-1,many,TRBJ1-4,CSAIRLEKLFF